The present TCR beta chain was sequenced within a study of T cell repertoires in cytomegalovirus infection. The study's findings and limits: Of the TCR beta families, the public ones yielded a cumulative frequency that identified carriers of CMV plus the relevant HLA.

The sample holds many counts of this clonotype. Its antigen is unknown. A single record per CDR3 protein comes from TCRdb applying MiXCR to the reads. The table shows some 300,000 distinct CDR3 sequences, with around 10% occurring only once. This CDR3 has 16 residues. Looked up from germline, CDR1 is SGHTA and CDR2 is FQGNSA. V was cut by 2 bases and J by 1 base, with 14 bases left in between. This chain joins TRBV7-2 and TRBJ1-1; a possible D gene is TRBD1 (6 bases). This sequence was found in a human donor in good health (CMV status not recorded). Some clones in this sample may be carry-over from other donors' samples. The sequencing input was PBMCs. DNA of the CDR3: TGTGCCAGCAGCTTATGGTCCCAGGGGACGAACACTGAAGCTTTCTTT. Amino acid sequence: CASSLWSQGTNTEAFF.